Below are 20 T cell receptor beta chains sequenced from a single sample in a study of shared clonotypes between healthy human individuals. Assay used: immunoSEQ multiplex PCR; TCRdb lists only in-frame clones, some missing. Here the sample spans 600,000 to 750,000 clones, more than 70% being singletons. The sequencing sample was made of memory CD4+ T cells sorted from blood. Regarding subset: CD45RA-negative fraction. These receptors were taken from a woman aged 25 to 39 in good health.

This rearrangement joins TRBV11-2 to TRBJ2-7; the D call may be TRBD1 or TRBD2 (5 bases each). Trimming cost V 3 bases and J 7 bases, with 22 bases left between them. This CDR3 is 16 amino acids long. In germline, CDR1 is SGHAT, CDR2 FQNNGV. This chain's CDR3 is CASSFYRDPARSEQYF. The CDR3 bases are TGTGCCAGCAGCTTTTATCGGGACCCCGCCCGCTCGGAGCAGTACTTC.

V is TRBV15 and J is TRBJ2-1; 11 positions agree with TRBD2. Germline CDR1 reads LNHNV; CDR2 reads YYDKDF (reference sequence). V lost 4 bases and J lost 10; bases outside the gene matches: 9. CDR3 length equals 15 residues. In DNA form, the CDR3 reads TGTGCCACCAGCACCCGGACTAGCGGGTCGGACGAGCAGTTCTTC. The encoded protein is CATSTRTSGSDEQFF.

This clone was counted ten times or more. This rearrangement joins TRBV5-1 to TRBJ2-3; 7 nucleotides line up with TRBD1. The CDR3 is made up of 14 amino acids. The germline V gene has CDR1 SGHRS and CDR2 YFSETQ. Trimming took 6 bases from V and 3 from J; bases not matched to a gene: 7. CDR3 in DNA: TGCGCCAGCACCCTGACAGGGAAGACAGATACGCAGTATTTT. Translating gives CASTLTGKTDTQYF.

The rearrangement joins TRBV4-1 to TRBJ2-1; D call uncertain. Germline assignment: CDR1 MGHRA and CDR2 YSYEKL. V lost 1 base and J 6 bases, leaving 10 bases between the germline ends. The CDR3 contains 14 residues. The CDR3 DNA sequence: TGCGCCAGCAGCCAAGTTTTATCTGTCAATGAGCAGTTCTTC. This translates into CASSQVLSVNEQFF.

This sequence joins TRBV30 and TRBJ1-2; D gene uncertain. This CDR3 contains 15 residues. The germline gives CDR1 GTSNPN, CDR2 SVGIG (reference sequence). Trimming stripped 3 bases from V and 0 bases from J, with 14 bases between. The CDR3 spells CAWREAGRPNYGYTF. The CDR3 DNA reads as TGTGCCTGGAGGGAAGCGGGCAGACCTAACTATGGCTACACCTTC.

Here the CDR3 DNA reads TGCAGCGTTAGGACAGGAGCAACTAACTATGGCTACACCTTC. Translating gives CSVRTGATNYGYTF. This chain joins TRBV29-1 and TRBJ1-2; TRBD1 aligns across 7 bases. CDR3 length equals 14 residues. Losses at the gene ends were 5 bases for V and 0 bases for J; bases not matched to a gene: 6. Germline CDR1 and CDR2: SQVTM and ANQGSEA. Complete variable domain (other parts from reference TRBV29-1 and TRBJ1-2): SAVISQKPSRDICQRGTSLTIQCQVDSQVTMMFWYRQQPGQSLTLIATANQGSEATYESGFVIDKFPISRPNLTFSTLTVSNMSPEDSSIYLCSVRTGATNYGYTFGSGTRLTVV.

The chain employs TRBV5-5 and TRBJ2-7; 12 bases are shared with TRBD2. V dropped 4 bases and J dropped 0; count of bases not matched to a gene: 2. This CDR3 region has 15 residues. CDR1 and CDR2 from the germline V gene are SGHKS and YYEKEE (reference sequence). CDR3 sequence (DNA): TGTGCCAGCAGCCTACTAGCGGGAGGCTCCTACGAGCAGTACTTC. It encodes CASSLLAGGSYEQYF.

The table lists this clone with many counts. This chain joins TRBV6-5 and TRBJ2-7; 9 nucleotides line up with TRBD1. CDR3 length equals 13 residues. V lost 5 bases and J lost 2; bases outside the gene matches: 1. In germline, CDR1 is MNHEY, CDR2 SVGAGI. Here the CDR3 reads CASSDRGAYEQYF. As DNA, the CDR3 is TGTGCCAGCAGTGACAGGGGGGCCTACGAGCAGTACTTC.

The gene calls are TRBV2 and TRBJ1-2; 9 nucleotides agree with TRBD1. The length of the CDR3 is 14 residues. V was clipped by 7 bases and J by 4 bases; unmatched bases: 7. CDR1 is SNHLY, CDR2 FYNNEI, per germline. In DNA, the CDR3 is TGTGCCAGCACGGGAACAGGGGGCGGCTATGGCTACACCTTC. Translating it yields CASTGTGGGYGYTF.

This clone was seen a few times. The rearrangement joins TRBV30 to TRBJ2-5; 7 nucleotides agree with TRBD2. CDR3 length equals 14 residues. Trimming cost V 2 bases and J 4 bases; bases outside gene matches: 7. The germline V gene has CDR1 GTSNPN and CDR2 SVGIG (reference sequence). CDR3 in DNA: TGTGCCTGGAGTAAGGTAGCGGGCCTAGAGACCCAGTACTTC. It encodes CAWSKVAGLETQYF.

V usage is TRBV5-1 and J usage is TRBJ2-5; D might be TRBD1 (6 bases). Germline V CDR1 and CDR2: SGHRS, YFSETQ. The CDR3 runs 15 residues. V gave up 4 bases and J gave up 5 bases, with 18 bases separating them. CDR3 in DNA: TGCGCCAGCAGCCCACTTCATGGACAGACGGAGACCCAGTACTTC. Encoded protein: CASSPLHGQTETQYF. Full variable domain (missing parts from reference TRBV5-1 and TRBJ2-5): KAGVTQTPRYLIKTRGQQVTLSCSPISGHRSVSWYQQTPGQGLQFLFEYFSETQRNKGNFPGRFSGRQFSNSRSEMNVSTLELGDSALYLCASSPLHGQTETQYFGPGTRLLVL.

The genes are TRBV6-1 and TRBJ1-3; the D is unclear. Looked up from germline, CDR1 is MNHNS and CDR2 is SASEGT. The CDR3 is 14 residues long. Trimming cost V 2 bases and J 4 bases, with 9 bases left between them. CDR3 bases: TGTGCCAGCAGTGAATCAGGAGAAGGAAACACCATATATTTT. Translating gives CASSESGEGNTIYF.

The chain carries TRBV18 and TRBJ1-1, with D possibly TRBD1 on 5 matching bases. The CDR3 is 13 amino acids. V lost 6 bases, J lost 3 bases, and 11 bases lay in between. The germline V gene encodes CDR1 KGHSH and CDR2 LQKENI. The CDR3 sequence: CASSLQGDTEAFF. The CDR3 DNA sequence: TGTGCCAGCTCTCTTCAGGGTGACACTGAAGCTTTCTTT.

V and J are TRBV4-1 and TRBJ2-3; perhaps TRBD2 as D (6 bases). Germline-derived CDR1 and CDR2 are MGHRA and YSYEKL. The CDR3 is made up of 15 amino acids. V shed 2 bases and J shed 3 bases, with 12 bases lying between them. The chain's CDR3 is CASSQLAGLTDTQYF. The CDR3 DNA reads TGCGCCAGCAGCCAATTGGCGGGATTAACAGATACGCAGTATTTT.

The chain links TRBV19 to TRBJ1-5; possibly TRBD1 for D (5 bases). This CDR3 comprises 14 residues. CDR1 and CDR2 from the germline V gene are LNHDA and SQIVND (reference sequence). Trimming stripped 7 bases from V and 2 bases from J, with 12 bases between. CDR3 nucleotides: TGTGCCAGTAAAAAGGAACAGGGCAATCAGCCCCAGCATTTT. Residues: CASKKEQGNQPQHF.

CDR3 residues: CASSQDRGGGAEQYF. For the CDR3, the DNA is TGCGCCAGCAGCCAAGACCGGGGAGGGGGCGCCGAGCAGTACTTC. The chain combines TRBV4-1 with TRBJ2-5, with D perhaps TRBD1 or TRBD2 (7 bases each). The tail of the sequence fits TRBJ2-7 better, so the J call may be wrong. This CDR3 is built from 15 residues. Germline CDR1 and CDR2: MGHRA and YSYEKL.

Here the CDR3 DNA reads TGTGCCAGTCAGGATCCCTACAGTGAAGCTTTCTTT. It translates to CASQDPYSEAFF. J is TRBJ1-1 and V is TRBV19; no definite D call. V shed 8 bases and J shed 7 bases, with 14 bases lying between them. The V gene's germline CDR1 is LNHDA and CDR2 SQIVND (reference sequence). This CDR3 has 12 amino acids.

The rearrangement joins TRBV11-2 to TRBJ2-1, with 10 bases identical to TRBD2. V gave up 0 bases and J gave up 4 bases; unmatched junction bases: 6. The length of the CDR3 is 17 residues. Germline CDR1 is SGHAT and CDR2 is FQNNGV. The CDR3 spells CASSLDHASGGYNEQFF. The DNA of the CDR3 is TGTGCCAGCAGCTTAGATCACGCTAGCGGGGGATACAATGAGCAGTTCTTC.

This clone was seen only a few times. The rearrangement links TRBV6-5 to TRBJ2-7; D is perhaps TRBD1 or TRBD2 (5 bases each). The V gene's germline CDR1 is MNHEY and CDR2 SVGAGI. Trimming cost V 5 bases and J 2 bases, with 10 bases left between them. This CDR3 comprises 13 residues. CDR3 sequence: CASSQGTTYEQYF. In nucleotides, the CDR3 is TGTGCCAGCAGTCAAGGGACCACCTACGAGCAGTACTTC.

The chain combines TRBV28 with TRBJ2-7; 8 nucleotides line up with TRBD1. CDR3 length: 13 residues. The V gene's germline CDR1 is MDHEN and CDR2 SYDVKM. With V trimmed by 5 bases and J by 3 bases, 3 bases remained unmatched. Written as DNA, the CDR3 is TGTGCCAGCAGTGGACAGGGCCTCTACGAGCAGTACTTC. Encoded protein: CASSGQGLYEQYF.